The present T cell receptor beta chain was sequenced within a study of blood T cell repertoires in COVID-19. Study-level information: Sites in the United States, Italy and Spain provided acute and convalescent COVID-19 samples. T cells, B-cell-depleted T cells, or PBMCs provided the cDNA or gDNA that served as material.

Trimming shortened V by 0 bases and J by 2 bases, and 4 bases separated the two germline ends. This CDR3 contains 13 residues. Looked up from germline, CDR1 is SGDLS and CDR2 is YYNGEE. As handled by the study authors: Reference gene primers were amplified, and this amplification served to estimate nucleated cell counts. Profiling relied on immunoSEQ multiplex PCR, and the TCRdb table lists in-frame clones only, not all of them. The V and J calls and clone size come from that table; D and trimming were worked out from the DNA. The sample lists approximately 77,000 clones; roughly 90% were seen once. The V call is TRBV9, the J call TRBJ2-3, with no clear D. Sequenced sample: peripheral blood. This receptor was taken from a middle-aged man with active COVID-19. CDR3 DNA sequence: TGTGCCAGCAGCGTAGGCGACACAGATACGCAGTATTTT. It is translated as CASSVGDTDTQYF.